The 2 T cell receptor beta chains given below trace back to one sample, sequenced in a study of T cells in Graves' hyperthyroidism and ophthalmopathy. There were TCR beta CDR3 regions amplified from RNA transcripts. The study used the HTBI primer set for a first-round RT-PCR of the TCR CDR3. One entry per CDR3 protein, called by TCRdb with MiXCR from the multiplex PCR reads. The table includes under 500,000 distinct CDR3 sequences, over 13% detected once. The sequencing input was blood. Every receptor here comes from a man between 45 and 60 years old with Graves' ophthalmopathy.

The chain has TRBV19 and TRBJ2-3; D remains ambiguous. V lost 3 bases and J lost 5, with 9 bases in between. The CDR3 has 13 amino acids. Germline CDR1 and CDR2: LNHDA and SQIVND (reference sequence). The CDR3 sequence is CASSIDGVDTQYF. The DNA for the CDR3 is TGTGCCAGTAGTATCGACGGAGTAGATACGCAGTATTTT.

The table lists this clonotype with a few counts. This chain connects TRBV9 to TRBJ1-4; D uncertain. Germline V lookup: CDR1 SGDLS, CDR2 YYNGEE. This CDR3 has 13 amino acids. Trimming pared 4 bases from V and 4 bases from J, leaving 8 bases between. The CDR3 DNA is TGTGCCAGCAGCAGTGGGGTTAATGAAAAACTGTTTTTT. The encoded protein is CASSSGVNEKLFF.